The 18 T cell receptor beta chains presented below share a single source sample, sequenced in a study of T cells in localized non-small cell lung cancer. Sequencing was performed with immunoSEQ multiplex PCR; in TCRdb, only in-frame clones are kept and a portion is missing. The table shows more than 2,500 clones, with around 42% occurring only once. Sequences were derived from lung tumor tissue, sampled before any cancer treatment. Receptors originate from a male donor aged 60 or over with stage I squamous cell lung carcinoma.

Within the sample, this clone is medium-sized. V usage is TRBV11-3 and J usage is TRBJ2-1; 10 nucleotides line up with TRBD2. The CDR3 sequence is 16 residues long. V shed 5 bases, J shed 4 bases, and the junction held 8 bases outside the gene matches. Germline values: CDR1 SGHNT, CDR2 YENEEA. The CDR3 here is CASSQAGTSAYNEQFF. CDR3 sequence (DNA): TGTGCCAGCAGCCAAGCCGGGACTAGCGCTTACAATGAGCAGTTCTTC.

CDR3: CASSPHRGSSYEQYF. In DNA, the CDR3 is TGTGCCAGCAGTCCACACAGGGGGAGCTCCTACGAGCAGTACTTC. The chain has TRBV27 and TRBJ2-7; TRBD1 matches 8 bases. V shed 5 bases, J shed 0 bases, and the junction held 6 bases outside the gene matches. The CDR3 extends over 15 amino acids. Germline V gene data show CDR1 as MNHEY and CDR2 as SMNVEV (reference sequence).

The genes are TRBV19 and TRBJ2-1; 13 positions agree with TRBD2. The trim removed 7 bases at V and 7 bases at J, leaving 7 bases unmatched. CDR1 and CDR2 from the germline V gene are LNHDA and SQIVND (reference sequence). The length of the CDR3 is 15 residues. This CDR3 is CASTSGLAGTNEQFF. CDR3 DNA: TGTGCCAGTACCTCGGGACTAGCGGGAACGAATGAGCAGTTCTTC.

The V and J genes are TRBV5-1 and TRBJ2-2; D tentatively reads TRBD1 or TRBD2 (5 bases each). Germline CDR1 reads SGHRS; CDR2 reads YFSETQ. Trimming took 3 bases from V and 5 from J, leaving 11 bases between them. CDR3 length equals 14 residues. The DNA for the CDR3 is TGCGCCAGCAGCTGGATTGGGGGAACCGGGGAGCTGTTTTTT. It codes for CASSWIGGTGELFF. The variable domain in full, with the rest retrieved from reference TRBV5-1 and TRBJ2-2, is KAGVTQTPRYLIKTRGQQVTLSCSPISGHRSVSWYQQTPGQGLQFLFEYFSETQRNKGNFPGRFSGRQFSNSRSEMNVSTLELGDSALYLCASSWIGGTGELFFGEGSRLTVL.

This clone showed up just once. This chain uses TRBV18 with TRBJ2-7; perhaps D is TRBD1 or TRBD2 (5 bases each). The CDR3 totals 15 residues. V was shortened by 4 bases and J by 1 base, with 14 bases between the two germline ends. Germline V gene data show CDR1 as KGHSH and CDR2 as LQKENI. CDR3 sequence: CASSLYGEGSYEQYF. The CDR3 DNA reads TGTGCCAGCTCACTATACGGAGAGGGGTCCTACGAGCAGTACTTC. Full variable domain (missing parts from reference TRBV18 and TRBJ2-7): NAGVMQNPRHLVRRRGQEARLRCSPMKGHSHVYWYRQLPEEGLKFMVYLQKENIIDESGMPKERFSAEFPKEGPSILRIQQVVRGDSAAYFCASSLYGEGSYEQYFGPGTRLTVT.

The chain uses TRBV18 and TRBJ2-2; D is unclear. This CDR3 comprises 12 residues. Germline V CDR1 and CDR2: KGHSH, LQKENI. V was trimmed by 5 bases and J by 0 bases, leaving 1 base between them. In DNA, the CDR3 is TGTGCCAGCTCAGCGAACACCGGGGAGCTGTTTTTT. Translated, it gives CASSANTGELFF.

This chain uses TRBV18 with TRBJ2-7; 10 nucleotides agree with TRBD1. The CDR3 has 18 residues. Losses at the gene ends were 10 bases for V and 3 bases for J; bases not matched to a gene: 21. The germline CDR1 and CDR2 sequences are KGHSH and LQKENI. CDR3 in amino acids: CAIPQLTDRGQYDYEQYF. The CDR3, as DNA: TGTGCCATCCCCCAACTTACCGACAGGGGGCAGTATGACTACGAGCAGTACTTC.

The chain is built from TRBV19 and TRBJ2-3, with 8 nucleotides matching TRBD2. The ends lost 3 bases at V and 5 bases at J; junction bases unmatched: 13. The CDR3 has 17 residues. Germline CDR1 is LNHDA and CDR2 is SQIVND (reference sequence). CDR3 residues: CASSIDPIGRAIDTQYF. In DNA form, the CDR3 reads TGTGCCAGTAGTATTGACCCTATCGGGAGGGCCATAGATACGCAGTATTTT.

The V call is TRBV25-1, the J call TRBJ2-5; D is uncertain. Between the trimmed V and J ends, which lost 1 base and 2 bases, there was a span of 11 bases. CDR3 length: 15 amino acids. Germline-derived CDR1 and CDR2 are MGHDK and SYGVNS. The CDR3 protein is CASSELGSQQETQYF. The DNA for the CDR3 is TGTGCCAGCAGTGAATTAGGTAGTCAGCAAGAGACCCAGTACTTC.

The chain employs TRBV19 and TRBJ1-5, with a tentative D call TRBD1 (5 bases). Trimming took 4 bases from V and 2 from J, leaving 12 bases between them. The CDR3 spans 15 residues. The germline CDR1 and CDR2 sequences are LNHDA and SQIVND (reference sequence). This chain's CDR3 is CASSRDGVGNQPQHF. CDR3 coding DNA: TGTGCCAGTAGTAGGGACGGGGTTGGCAATCAGCCCCAGCATTTT.

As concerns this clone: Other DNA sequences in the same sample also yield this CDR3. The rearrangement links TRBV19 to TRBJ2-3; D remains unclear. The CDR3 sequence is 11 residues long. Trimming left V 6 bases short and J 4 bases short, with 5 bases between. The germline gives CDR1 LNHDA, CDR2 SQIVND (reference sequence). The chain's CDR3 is CASRLADTQYF. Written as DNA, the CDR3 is TGTGCCAGTAGACTGGCAGATACGCAGTATTTT.

The CDR3 DNA is TGTGCCAGCAGTTACGATTCAGGACTTGGAAACACCATATATTTT. This sequence encodes CASSYDSGLGNTIYF. The chain employs TRBV6-8 and TRBJ1-3, with D hard to call. The length of the CDR3 is 15 residues. V was pared by 2 bases and J by 3 bases, with 11 bases between. Germline loops: CDR1 MNHGY, CDR2 SAAAGT.

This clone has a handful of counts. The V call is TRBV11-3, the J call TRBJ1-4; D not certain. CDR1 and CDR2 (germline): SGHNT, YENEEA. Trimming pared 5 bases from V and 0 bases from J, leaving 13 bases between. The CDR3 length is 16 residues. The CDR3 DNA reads TGTGCCAGCAGCCCCCCAGAATATGCAACTAATGAAAAACTGTTTTTT. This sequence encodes CASSPPEYATNEKLFF. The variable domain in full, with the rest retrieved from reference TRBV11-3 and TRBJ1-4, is EAGVVQSPRYKIIEKKQPVAFWCNPISGHNTLYWYLQNLGQGPELLIRYENEEAVDDSQLPKDRFSAERLKGVDSTLKIQPAELGDSAVYLCASSPPEYATNEKLFFGSGTQLSVL.

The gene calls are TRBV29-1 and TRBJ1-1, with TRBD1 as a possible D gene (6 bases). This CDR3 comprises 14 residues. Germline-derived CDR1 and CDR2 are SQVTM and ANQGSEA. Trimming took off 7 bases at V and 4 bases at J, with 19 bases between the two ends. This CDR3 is CSACEGGLGTEAFF. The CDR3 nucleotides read TGCAGCGCCTGCGAGGGGGGCTTGGGCACTGAAGCTTTCTTT.

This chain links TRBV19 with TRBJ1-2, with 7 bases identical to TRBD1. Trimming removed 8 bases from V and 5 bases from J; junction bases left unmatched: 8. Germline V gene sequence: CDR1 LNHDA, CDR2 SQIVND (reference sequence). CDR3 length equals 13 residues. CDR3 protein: CASSYGTAYGYTF. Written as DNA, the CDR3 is TGTGCCAGTTCATACGGGACAGCTTATGGCTACACCTTC.

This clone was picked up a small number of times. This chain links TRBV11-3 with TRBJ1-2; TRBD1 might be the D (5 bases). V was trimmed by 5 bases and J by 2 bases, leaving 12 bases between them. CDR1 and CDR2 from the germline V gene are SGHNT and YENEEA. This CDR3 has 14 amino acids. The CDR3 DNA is TGTGCCAGCAGCCCAGGGCCAAGAAACTATGGCTACACCTTC. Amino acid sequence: CASSPGPRNYGYTF.

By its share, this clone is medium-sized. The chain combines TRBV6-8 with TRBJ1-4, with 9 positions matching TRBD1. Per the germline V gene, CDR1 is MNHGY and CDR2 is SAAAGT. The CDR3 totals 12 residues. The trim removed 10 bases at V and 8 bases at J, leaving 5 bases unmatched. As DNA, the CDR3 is TGTGCCACCCGGGACAGGGAGGAAAAACTGTTTTTT. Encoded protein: CATRDREEKLFF.

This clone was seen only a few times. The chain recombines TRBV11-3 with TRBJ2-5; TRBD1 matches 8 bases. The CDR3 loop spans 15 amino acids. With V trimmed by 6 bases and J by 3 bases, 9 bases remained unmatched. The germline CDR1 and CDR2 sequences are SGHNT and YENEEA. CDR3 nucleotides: TGTGCCAGCAGTCCCGGACAGGGTAGGGAAGAGACCCAGTACTTC. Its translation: CASSPGQGREETQYF.